This T cell receptor (beta chain) originates from a study of CD8+ T cells in alopecia areata. Broader study findings: Especially in alopecia totalis/universalis, lesional scalp showed greater clonality than normal scalp did. Scalp specimens additionally yield sequences from normal skin's resident alphabeta T cells. Mouse data revealed clearer TCR sharing than patient data did, a gap possibly tied to HLA.

Germline V CDR1 and CDR2: SNHLY, FYNNEI. The J segment lost 1 base and the V segment lost 6 bases, leaving 5 bases of the junction unmatched. The CDR3 totals 14 residues. On this clone: The target antigen is unknown.

The authors extracted RNA and reverse transcribed it into cDNA as the sequencing template. Data came from immunoSEQ multiplex PCR; TCRdb stores just in-frame clones and leaves some out. The sample holds a few hundred thousand clones, about 56% seen once. The origin of this receptor is a human donor in good health. The chain recombines TRBV2 with TRBJ1-1, with TRBD1 identical over 7 bases. Material: CD8+ T cells sorted from blood. The chain's CDR3 is CASRTGLGNTEAFF. CDR3 nucleotide sequence: TGTGCCAGCAGGACAGGGCTCGGGAACACTGAAGCTTTCTTT.